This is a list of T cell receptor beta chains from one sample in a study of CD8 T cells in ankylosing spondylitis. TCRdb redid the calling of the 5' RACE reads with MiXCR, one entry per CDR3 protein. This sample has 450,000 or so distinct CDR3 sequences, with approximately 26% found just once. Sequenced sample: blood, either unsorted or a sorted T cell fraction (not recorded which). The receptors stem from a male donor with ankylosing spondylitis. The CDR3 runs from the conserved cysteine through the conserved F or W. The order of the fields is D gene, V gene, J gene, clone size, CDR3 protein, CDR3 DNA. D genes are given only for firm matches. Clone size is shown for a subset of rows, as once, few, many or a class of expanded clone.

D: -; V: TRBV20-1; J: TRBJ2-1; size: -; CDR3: CSRGRDGSNEQFF; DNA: TGCAGTAGGGGACGCGACGGGAGCAATGAGCAGTTCTTC
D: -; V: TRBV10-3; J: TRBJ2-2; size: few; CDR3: CASKPTGLAEGELFF; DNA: TGTGCCAGCAAACCGACCGGATTGGCGGAGGGGGAGCTGTTTTTT
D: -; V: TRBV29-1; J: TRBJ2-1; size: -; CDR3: CSVVHVTKPILGEQFF; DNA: TGCAGCGTTGTCCACGTGACTAAGCCCATCTTAGGGGAGCAGTTCTTC
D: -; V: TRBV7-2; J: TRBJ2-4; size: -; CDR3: CASSLLARGGIQYF; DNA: TGTGCCAGCAGCTTATTAGCGAGGGGGGGCATTCAGTACTTC
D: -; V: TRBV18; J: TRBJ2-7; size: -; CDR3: CASSPPGQSEQYF; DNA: TGTGCCAGCTCACCACCCGGACAAAGCGAGCAGTACTTC
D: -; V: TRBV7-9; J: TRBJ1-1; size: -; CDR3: CASSSPGNGGTEAFF; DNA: TGTGCCAGCAGCTCCCCGGGAAACGGGGGGACTGAAGCTTTCTTT
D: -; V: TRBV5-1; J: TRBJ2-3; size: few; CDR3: CASSSDPAGTDTQYF; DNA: TGCGCCAGCAGCTCCGACCCCGCGGGCACAGATACGCAGTATTTT
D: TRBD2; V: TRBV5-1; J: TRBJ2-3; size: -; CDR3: CASSHGLAGFPGTDTQYF; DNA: TGCGCCAGCAGCCACGGACTAGCGGGGTTTCCCGGCACAGATACGCAGTATTTT
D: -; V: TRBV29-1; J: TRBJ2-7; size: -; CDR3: CSVWDFKADEQYF; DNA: TGCAGCGTATGGGACTTCAAAGCCGACGAGCAGTACTTC
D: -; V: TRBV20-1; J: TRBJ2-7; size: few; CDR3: CSARVRQTYEQYF; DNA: TGCAGTGCTAGAGTTCGCCAAACCTACGAGCAGTACTTC
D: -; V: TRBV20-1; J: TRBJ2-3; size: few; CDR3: CSASLVMTDTQYF; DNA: TGCAGTGCTAGCCTGGTCATGACAGATACGCAGTATTTT
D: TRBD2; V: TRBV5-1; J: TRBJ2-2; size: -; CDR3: CASSREGLAGVGELFF; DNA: TGCGCCAGCAGCCGGGAAGGACTAGCGGGAGTAGGGGAGCTGTTTTTT
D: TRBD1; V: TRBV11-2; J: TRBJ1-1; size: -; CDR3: CASSGQGGDTEAFF; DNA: TGTGCCAGCAGCGGGCAGGGGGGGGACACTGAAGCTTTCTTT
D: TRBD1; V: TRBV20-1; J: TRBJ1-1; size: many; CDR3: CSATPPIGGGVTEAFF; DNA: TGCAGTGCTACCCCGCCGATTGGAGGGGGCGTCACTGAAGCTTTCTTT
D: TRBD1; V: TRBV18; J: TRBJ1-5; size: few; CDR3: CASSPAGQPNQPQHF; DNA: TGTGCCAGCTCACCCGCGGGACAGCCGAATCAGCCCCAGCATTTT
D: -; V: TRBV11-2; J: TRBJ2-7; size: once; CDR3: CASSPGPHSYEQYF; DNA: TGTGCCAGCAGCCCGGGACCTCACTCCTACGAGCAGTACTTC
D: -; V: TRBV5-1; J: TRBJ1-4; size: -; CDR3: CASRQGGTNEKLFF; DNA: TGCGCCAGCCGACAAGGGGGAACTAATGAAAAACTGTTTTTT
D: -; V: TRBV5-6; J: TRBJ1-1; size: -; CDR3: CASSKQGEWTEAFF; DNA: TGTGCCAGCAGTAAACAGGGAGAGTGGACTGAAGCTTTCTTT
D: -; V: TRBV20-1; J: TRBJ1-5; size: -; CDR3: CSAPPSGSNQPQHF; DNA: TGCAGTGCTCCCCCCTCGGGGAGCAATCAGCCCCAGCATTTT
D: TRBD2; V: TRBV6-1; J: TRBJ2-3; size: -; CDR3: CASSQVAGALSPRTDTQYF; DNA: TGTGCCAGCAGCCAGGTAGCGGGAGCCCTCTCGCCCCGCACAGATACGCAGTATTTT
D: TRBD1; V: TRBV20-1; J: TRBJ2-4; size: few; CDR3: CSARAWDRGTDIQYF; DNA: TGCAGTGCTAGAGCCTGGGACAGGGGGACGGACATTCAGTACTTC
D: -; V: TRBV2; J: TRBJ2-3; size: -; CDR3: CASSVRAITDTQYF; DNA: TGTGCCAGCAGTGTTCGAGCGATCACAGATACGCAGTATTTT
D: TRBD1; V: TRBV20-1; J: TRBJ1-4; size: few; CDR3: CSARQGAYEKLFF; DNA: TGCAGTGCCAGACAGGGGGCGTATGAAAAACTGTTTTTT
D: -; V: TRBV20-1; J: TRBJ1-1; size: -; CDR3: CSVDGTEAFF; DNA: TGCAGCGTCGATGGCACTGAAGCTTTCTTT
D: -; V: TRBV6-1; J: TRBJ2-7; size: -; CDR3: CASSEVEAGADEQYF; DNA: TGTGCCAGCAGTGAAGTGGAGGCAGGGGCCGACGAGCAGTACTTC
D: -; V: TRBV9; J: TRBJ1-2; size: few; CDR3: CASSVVTERLYGYTF; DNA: TGTGCCAGCAGCGTAGTAACCGAGAGGCTCTACGGCTACACCTTC
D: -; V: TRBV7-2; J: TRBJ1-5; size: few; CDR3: CASSLGPGYSNQPQHF; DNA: TGTGCCAGCAGCTTAGGGCCAGGTTATAGCAATCAGCCCCAGCATTTT
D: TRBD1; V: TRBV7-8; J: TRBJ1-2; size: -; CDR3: CASSLAGLRGHGYTF; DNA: TGTGCCAGCAGCTTAGCGGGCTTAAGGGGGCATGGCTACACCTTC
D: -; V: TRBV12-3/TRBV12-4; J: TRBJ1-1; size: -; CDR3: CASSSGRMDTEAFF; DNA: TGTGCCAGCAGTTCGGGGCGGATGGACACTGAAGCTTTCTTT
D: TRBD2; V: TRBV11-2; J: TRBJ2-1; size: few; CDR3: CASSPVPRLAGGLGYNEQFF; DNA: TGTGCCAGCAGCCCTGTCCCCAGACTAGCGGGAGGGCTGGGTTACAATGAGCAGTTCTTC
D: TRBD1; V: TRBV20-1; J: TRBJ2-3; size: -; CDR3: CSASSSDRAATDTQYF; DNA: TGCAGTGCCTCGAGCTCCGACAGGGCGGCCACAGATACGCAGTATTTT
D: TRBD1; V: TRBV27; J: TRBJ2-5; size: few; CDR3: CASYDRGRETQYF; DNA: TGTGCCAGCTACGACAGGGGGAGAGAGACCCAGTACTTC
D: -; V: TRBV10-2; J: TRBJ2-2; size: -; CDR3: CASLHRGGTGELFF; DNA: TGCGCCAGCCTACACAGGGGAGGGACCGGGGAGCTGTTTTTT
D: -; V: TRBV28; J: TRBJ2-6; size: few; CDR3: CASSPMISGANVLTF; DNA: TGTGCCAGCAGTCCGATGATCTCTGGGGCCAACGTCCTGACTTTC
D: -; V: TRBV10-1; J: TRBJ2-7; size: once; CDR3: CASRVWPPDEQYF; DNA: TGCGCCAGCAGAGTTTGGCCCCCGGACGAGCAGTACTTC
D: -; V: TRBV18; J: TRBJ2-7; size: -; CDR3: CASSPARAYEQYF; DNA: TGTGCCAGCTCACCAGCTAGGGCCTACGAGCAGTACTTC
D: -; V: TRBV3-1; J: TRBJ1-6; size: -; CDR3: CASSLKGPNSPLHF; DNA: TGTGCCAGCAGCCTTAAGGGTCCCAATTCACCCCTCCACTTT
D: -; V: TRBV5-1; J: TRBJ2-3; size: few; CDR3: CASSLDEPGDTQYF; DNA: TGCGCCAGCAGCTTGGACGAACCGGGGGATACGCAGTATTTT
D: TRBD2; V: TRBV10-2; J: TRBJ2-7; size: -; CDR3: CASQRGTRTYEQYF; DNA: TGCGCCAGCCAAAGGGGGACTAGGACTTACGAGCAGTACTTC